The rows below give T cell receptor beta chains drawn from one sample of a study of beta chain features in type 1 diabetes. Repertoires were generated with immunoSEQ multiplex PCR, while TCRdb's copy carries only in-frame clones and drops some. The table lists about 320,000 clones, 14% of them singletons. Sequences were obtained from central memory CD4+ T cells from blood. All receptors derive from a man aged 25-45 years in good health. CDR3s include the opening cysteine and the closing phenylalanine or tryptophan. The D gene is left open where the match is weak. Clone size appears in some rows only: once, few, many, or a class for an expanded clone.

few,TRBJ1-2,-,TRBV5-1,TGCGCCAGCAGCTCCGGGGACACAAACTATGGCTACACCTTC,CASSSGDTNYGYTF
many,TRBJ1-4,-,TRBV7-2,TGTGCCAGCAGCTTATCCGCCAATGAAAAACTGTTTTTT,CASSLSANEKLFF
few,TRBJ1-1,-,TRBV30,TGTGCCTCTGTGGGACTTAGAGCTTTCTTT,CASVGLRAFF
-,TRBJ2-5,-,TRBV7-2,TGTGCCAGCCTCAAAACGGGGCGGATGGGAGAGACCCAGTACTTC,CASLKTGRMGETQYF
many,TRBJ2-3,TRBD2,TRBV29-1,TGCAGCGTTGACGCTAGCGGGTTCACAGATACGCAGTATTTT,CSVDASGFTDTQYF
few,TRBJ2-7,-,TRBV12-2,TGTGCAAGTCGCTTAAACCCCCTCGACAGTACCTACGAGCAGTACTTC,CASRLNPLDSTYEQYF
-,TRBJ1-2,-,TRBV15,TGTGCCACCAGCTCCCGAGGGAAAAGCGAAAACTATGGCTACACCTTC,CATSSRGKSENYGYTF
-,TRBJ2-2,TRBD1,TRBV27,TGTGCCAGCAGGCCAGACAGGGTTGACACCGGGGAGCTGTTTTTT,CASRPDRVDTGELFF
many,TRBJ2-7,TRBD1,TRBV5-1,TGCGCCAGCAGCCAGACAGGGGGCCGTTCCTACGAGCAGTACTTC,CASSQTGGRSYEQYF
many,TRBJ2-3,-,TRBV11-3,TGTGCCAGCAGCTCCACACCATACGGGGATAACACAGATACGCAGTATTTT,CASSSTPYGDNTDTQYF
many,TRBJ1-5,TRBD1,TRBV4-3,TGCGCCAGCAGCCAGAATACAGGGGAACCCCAGCATTTT,CASSQNTGEPQHF
few,TRBJ2-7,TRBD2,TRBV7-2,TGTGCCAGCAGCCCCCGATCAATAGCGGGCCTTTTGAAGCAGTACTTC,CASSPRSIAGLLKQYF
few,TRBJ2-2,-,TRBV7-2,TGTGCCAGCAGCTCAGGGGTCGGGGAGCTGTTTTTT,CASSSGVGELFF
-,TRBJ1-3,-,TRBV10-3,TGTGCCATCAGTGAGGGTCAGTTGAGCTCTGGAAACACCATATATTTT,CAISEGQLSSGNTIYF
-,TRBJ2-5,TRBD2,TRBV5-1,TGCGCCAGCAGCTCGACGACTAGCGGGGGGAGCGCGGGGACCCAGTACTTC,CASSSTTSGGSAGTQYF
few,TRBJ2-1,TRBD1,TRBV6-1,TGTGCCAGCAGCCTGGGACAGGCCTACAATGAGCAGTTCTTC,CASSLGQAYNEQFF
few,TRBJ2-7,-,TRBV6-1,TGTGCCAGCAGAACGACAGAGGACTACGAGCAGTACTTC,CASRTTEDYEQYF
-,TRBJ1-1,TRBD1,TRBV14,TGTGCCAGCAGCCTTCGACAGGGATACACTGAAGCTTTCTTT,CASSLRQGYTEAFF
-,TRBJ1-2,-,TRBV30,TGTGCCGTCGGAACCCAGAGGGTTAGCTACACCTTC,CAVGTQRVSYTF
many,TRBJ2-4,-,TRBV11-2,TGTGCCAGCAGCCCCCTCGTAGGGCCCAAAAACATTCAGTACTTC,CASSPLVGPKNIQYF
-,TRBJ2-7,TRBD1,TRBV19,TGTGCCACCGGGACAGGGGGCTACGAGCAGTACTTC,CATGTGGYEQYF
-,TRBJ2-4,TRBD1,TRBV7-9,TGTGCCAGCAGCCCACGGGACAGGCACCAAAACATTCAGTACTTC,CASSPRDRHQNIQYF